Following are 5 T cell receptor beta chains from one sample sequenced in a study of cytomegalovirus exposure and HLA in healthy donors. Assay used: immunoSEQ multiplex PCR; TCRdb lists only in-frame clones, some missing. The profile shows approximately 56,000 clones, approximately 90% of them singletons. Sequencing was carried out using PBMCs. Every receptor here comes from a young man in good health and CMV-seronegative.

This CDR3 reads CASSSYRDFYEQYF. The CDR3, as DNA: TGTGCCAGCAGTTCTTACCGGGACTTCTACGAGCAGTACTTC. The chain combines TRBV27 with TRBJ2-7, with D perhaps matching TRBD2 (6 bases). The CDR3 length is 14 residues. Trimming left V 4 bases short and J 3 bases short, with 13 bases between. The V gene's germline CDR1 is MNHEY and CDR2 SMNVEV (reference sequence).

The gene calls are TRBV27 and TRBJ2-2; possibly TRBD1 for D (5 bases). The V gene's germline CDR1 is MNHEY and CDR2 SMNVEV (reference sequence). Trimming took 4 bases from V and 6 from J, leaving 12 bases between them. The CDR3 consists of 14 residues. This CDR3 is CASSSGWAAGELFF. In nucleotides, the CDR3 is TGTGCCAGCAGTTCAGGGTGGGCGGCCGGGGAGCTGTTTTTT.

The CDR3 nucleotides are TGTGCCAGTAGTTTTCTAAACAATGAGCAGTTCTTC. Translating gives CASSFLNNEQFF. V is TRBV19 and J is TRBJ2-1; D not certain. The CDR3 runs 12 residues. Trimming removed 5 bases at V and 5 bases at J, with 7 bases between. Germline V gives CDR1 LNHDA, CDR2 SQIVND (reference sequence).

CDR3 protein: CASSFARNYEQYF. CDR3 coding DNA: TGTGCCAGCAGTTTTGCCAGGAACTACGAGCAGTACTTC. This sequence joins TRBV27 and TRBJ2-7; no clear D. The V end lost 3 bases, the J end lost 3 bases, and 9 bases lay between the germline ends. The CDR3 is 13 residues long. Germline-derived CDR1 and CDR2 are MNHEY and SMNVEV (reference sequence).

The chain uses TRBV5-6 and TRBJ2-7; D is possibly TRBD2 (5 bases). Germline lookup yields CDR1 SGHDT and CDR2 YYEEEE. The length of the CDR3 is 17 residues. V was pared by 1 base and J by 0 bases, with 17 bases between. CDR3 bases: TGTGCCAGCAGCTTGAGTCTCAGGAGAGGGAACTCCTACGAGCAGTACTTC. Translated, it gives CASSLSLRRGNSYEQYF.